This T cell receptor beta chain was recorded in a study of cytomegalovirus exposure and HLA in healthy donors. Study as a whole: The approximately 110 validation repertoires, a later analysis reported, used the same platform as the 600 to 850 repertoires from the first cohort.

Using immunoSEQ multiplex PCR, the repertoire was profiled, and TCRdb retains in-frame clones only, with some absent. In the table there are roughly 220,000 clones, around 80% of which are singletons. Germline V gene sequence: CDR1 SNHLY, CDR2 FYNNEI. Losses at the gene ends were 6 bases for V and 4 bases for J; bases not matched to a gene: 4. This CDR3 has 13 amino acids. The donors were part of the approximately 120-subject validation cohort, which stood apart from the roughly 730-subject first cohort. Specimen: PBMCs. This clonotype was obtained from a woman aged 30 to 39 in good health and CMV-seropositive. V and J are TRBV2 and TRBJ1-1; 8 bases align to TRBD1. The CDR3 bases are TGTGCCAGCAGATCGGACAGGGTCACTGAAGCTTTCTTT. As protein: CASRSDRVTEAFF.